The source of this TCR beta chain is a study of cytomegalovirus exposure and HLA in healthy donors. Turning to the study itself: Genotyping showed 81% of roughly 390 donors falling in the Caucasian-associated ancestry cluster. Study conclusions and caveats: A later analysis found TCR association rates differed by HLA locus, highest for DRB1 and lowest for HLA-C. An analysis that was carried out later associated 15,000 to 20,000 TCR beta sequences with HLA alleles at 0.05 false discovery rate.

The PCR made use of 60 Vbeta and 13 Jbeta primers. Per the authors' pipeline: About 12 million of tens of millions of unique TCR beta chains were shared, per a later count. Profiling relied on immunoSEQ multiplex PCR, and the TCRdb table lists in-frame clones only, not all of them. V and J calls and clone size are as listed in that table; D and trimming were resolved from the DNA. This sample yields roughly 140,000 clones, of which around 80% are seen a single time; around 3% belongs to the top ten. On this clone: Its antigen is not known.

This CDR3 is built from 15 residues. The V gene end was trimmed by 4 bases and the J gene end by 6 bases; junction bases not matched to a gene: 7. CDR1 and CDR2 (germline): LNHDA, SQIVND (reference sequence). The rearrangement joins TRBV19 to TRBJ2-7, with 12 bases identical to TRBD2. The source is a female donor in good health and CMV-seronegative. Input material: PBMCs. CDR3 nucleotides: TGTGCCAGTAGTACCCTGACTAGCGGGGGAGTCGAGCAGTACTTC. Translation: CASSTLTSGGVEQYF.